This is a list of T cell receptor beta chains from one sample in a study of cytomegalovirus exposure and HLA in healthy donors. Method: immunoSEQ multiplex PCR; TCRdb's copy keeps in-frame clones and lacks some. The profile shows over 100,000 clones, under 85% of them singletons. The sequenced sample consisted of PBMCs. These receptors all stem from a woman aged 50 to 65 in good health and CMV-seropositive. Both conserved end residues are part of each CDR3. Each record gives: V gene, J gene, D gene, clone size, CDR3 protein, CDR3 DNA. A D gene is named only where the DNA matches it firmly. The size field is filled for only some rows; it gives once, few, many or a size class.

>TRBV6-5|TRBJ1-5|TRBD1|NA
CASSRTGGNQPQHF
TGTGCCAGCAGCCGGACAGGGGGCAATCAGCCCCAGCATTTT
>TRBV5-1|TRBJ1-2|NA|once
CASSLGGTRSWNGYTF
TGCGCCAGCAGCTTAGGAGGAACCCGGAGTTGGAATGGCTACACCTTC
>TRBV5-1|TRBJ2-6|NA|few
CASSLTRVDSGANVLTF
TGCGCCAGCAGCCTAACCCGGGTCGACTCTGGGGCCAACGTCCTGACTTTC
>TRBV18|TRBJ1-1|NA|NA
CASSPRINTEAFF
TGTGCCAGCTCACCGCGTATTAACACTGAAGCTTTCTTT
>TRBV27|TRBJ2-2|NA|once
CASTPGSTNTGELFF
TGTGCCAGCACTCCTGGGAGCACGAACACCGGGGAGCTGTTTTTT
>TRBV10-3|TRBJ2-3|NA|few
CAISGGTTRGPDTQYF
TGTGCCATCAGTGGGGGCACGACTAGGGGCCCAGATACGCAGTATTTT
>TRBV14|TRBJ2-5|TRBD2|NA
CASSPGTSGEETQYF
TGTGCCAGCAGCCCCGGGACTAGCGGGGAAGAGACCCAGTACTTC
>TRBV19|TRBJ1-1|TRBD1|NA
CASSMDRGRIEAFF
TGTGCCAGTAGTATGGACAGGGGGCGGATTGAAGCTTTCTTT
>TRBV25-1|TRBJ2-7|NA|NA
CASRLSQGGPEQYF
TGTGCCAGCAGACTTTCCCAGGGGGGCCCCGAGCAGTACTTC
>TRBV10-2|TRBJ2-3|TRBD2|NA
CASSGSGRALDTQYF
TGCGCCAGCAGTGGCTCCGGGAGGGCCCTAGATACGCAGTATTTT
>TRBV5-6|TRBJ2-1|TRBD1|NA
CASSLVRGPPSDEQFF
TGTGCCAGCAGCTTGGTCAGGGGGCCCCCATCGGATGAGCAGTTCTTC
>TRBV29-1|TRBJ2-3|TRBD2|NA
CSVGGVESTDTQYF
TGCAGCGTCGGGGGGGTTGAGAGCACAGATACGCAGTATTTT
>TRBV7-3|TRBJ1-1|NA|NA
CASSLKGWTEAFF
TGTGCCAGCAGCTTAAAGGGGTGGACTGAAGCTTTCTTT
>TRBV5-1|TRBJ1-1|TRBD1|NA
CASSLVGGANTEAFF
TGCGCCAGCAGCTTGGTAGGGGGCGCGAACACTGAAGCTTTCTTT
>TRBV2|TRBJ2-1|TRBD2|NA
CASGVPLAGGNEQFF
TGTGCCAGCGGCGTACCGCTAGCGGGAGGGAATGAGCAGTTCTTC
>TRBV18|TRBJ2-7|TRBD2|NA
CASSPGTSGTGEQYF
TGTGCCAGCTCACCCGGGACTAGCGGGACGGGAGAGCAGTACTTC
>TRBV5-8|TRBJ1-3|TRBD1|NA
CASSLGLGQGDSGNTIYF
TGTGCCAGCAGCTTGGGATTGGGACAGGGCGACTCTGGAAACACCATATATTTT
>TRBV7-2|TRBJ1-3|NA|few
CASSLWAGATGNTIYF
TGTGCCAGCAGCCTTTGGGCAGGGGCGACTGGAAACACCATATATTTT
>TRBV9|TRBJ2-5|NA|NA
CASSSDIQETQYF
TGTGCCAGCAGTTCGGACATCCAAGAGACCCAGTACTTC
>TRBV5-4|TRBJ1-2|TRBD1|NA
CASSTDRGMSGYTF
TGTGCCAGCAGCACCGACAGGGGTATGAGTGGCTACACCTTC
>TRBV7-2|TRBJ2-1|NA|NA
CASSLAAGSEFF
TGTGCCAGCAGCTTAGCGGCGGGGAGCGAGTTCTTC
>TRBV11-2|TRBJ2-3|TRBD2|NA
CASSELAGSPTDTQYF
TGTGCCAGCAGCGAGCTAGCGGGATCTCCCACAGATACGCAGTATTTT
>TRBV18|TRBJ2-7|NA|few
CASSPADSYEQYF
TGTGCCAGCTCACCAGCAGACAGCTACGAGCAGTACTTC
>TRBV7-6|TRBJ2-3|NA|NA
CASSLGGGASTDTQYF
TGTGCCAGCAGCTTAGGTGGAGGGGCTAGCACAGATACGCAGTATTTT
>TRBV6-5|TRBJ2-7|TRBD2|NA
CAARASGSGVYEQYF
TGTGCCGCCAGGGCTAGCGGGAGTGGGGTCTACGAGCAGTACTTC
>TRBV6-1|TRBJ1-5|NA|NA
CASSHQADQPQHF
TGTGCCAGCAGCCACCAAGCGGATCAGCCCCAGCATTTT
>TRBV2|TRBJ1-4|TRBD1|NA
CASSELGTGAEKLFF
TGTGCCAGCAGTGAATTGGGGACAGGGGCTGAAAAACTGTTTTTT
>TRBV5-6|TRBJ2-3|TRBD2|few
CASSPDRTSGTDTQYF
TGTGCCAGCAGCCCCGACCGGACTAGCGGCACAGATACGCAGTATTTT
>TRBV9|TRBJ1-2|NA|NA
CASRQSSRYGYTF
TGTGCCAGCAGGCAGTCTTCCCGCTATGGCTACACCTTC
>TRBV19|TRBJ1-4|NA|NA
CASSTSGNEKLFF
TGTGCCAGTAGTACCTCAGGGAATGAAAAACTGTTTTTT
>TRBV6-1|TRBJ2-7|TRBD1|NA
CASSAGQGGNVYEQYF
TGTGCCAGCAGTGCGGGACAGGGGGGGAACGTCTACGAGCAGTACTTC
>TRBV5-1|TRBJ2-3|NA|NA
CASSFSQGSTDTQYF
TGCGCCAGCAGCTTCTCACAGGGCAGCACAGATACGCAGTATTTT
>TRBV19|TRBJ1-3|NA|NA
CASSMWTAGGNTIYF
TGTGCCAGTAGTATGTGGACAGCGGGAGGAAACACCATATATTTT
>TRBV7-3|TRBJ2-5|NA|NA
CASSFGGAPLETQYF
TGTGCCAGCAGCTTCGGCGGGGCCCCCTTAGAGACCCAGTACTTC
>TRBV2|TRBJ2-2|TRBD2|NA
CASKASGGANTGELFF
TGTGCCAGCAAGGCTAGCGGGGGGGCTAACACCGGGGAGCTGTTTTTT
>TRBV6-4|TRBJ1-2|TRBD1|NA
CASSAGQGDGYTF
TGTGCCAGCAGTGCTGGACAGGGTGACGGCTACACCTTC
>TRBV9|TRBJ2-1|NA|NA
CASSVNGDSYNEQFF
TGTGCCAGCAGCGTAAACGGGGATTCCTACAATGAGCAGTTCTTC
>TRBV6-1|TRBJ2-1|TRBD2|NA
CASSKAGSDNEQFF
TGTGCCAGCAGCAAAGCGGGGTCAGACAATGAGCAGTTCTTC
>TRBV7-9|TRBJ2-3|NA|few
CSSSLTHQFTDTQYF
TGTTCCAGCAGCTTAACTCACCAATTCACAGATACGCAGTATTTT
>TRBV5-5|TRBJ2-7|NA|NA
CASSLRRSTYEQYF
TGTGCCAGCAGCTTGCGCCGGTCTACCTACGAGCAGTACTTC
>TRBV4-3|TRBJ2-3|NA|NA
CASSRGPSSSSDTQYF
TGCGCCAGCAGCAGAGGCCCCTCTTCTAGTTCAGATACGCAGTATTTT
>TRBV6-1|TRBJ2-4|TRBD2|NA
CASSPAGVSKNIQYF
TGTGCCAGCAGTCCAGCGGGAGTATCCAAAAACATTCAGTACTTC
>TRBV5-4|TRBJ1-2|TRBD1|NA
CASSLGLGQGLEYGYTF
TGTGCCAGCAGCTTGGGTCTGGGACAGGGGTTAGAATATGGCTACACCTTC
>TRBV18|TRBJ1-2|NA|NA
CASSPLQGGYTF
TGTGCCAGCTCACCTTTACAGGGAGGCTACACCTTC
>TRBV7-6|TRBJ1-3|TRBD1|NA
CASSLGQGTGNTIYF
TGTGCCAGCAGCTTGGGACAGGGGACCGGAAACACCATATATTTT
>TRBV7-6|TRBJ1-1|TRBD1|NA
CASSLADRGLAAFF
TGTGCCAGCAGCTTAGCCGACAGGGGGTTAGCAGCTTTCTTT
>TRBV29-1|TRBJ1-1|NA|few
CGAGGMGTEAFF
TGCGGCGCGGGAGGGATGGGCACTGAAGCTTTCTTT
>TRBV5-1|TRBJ1-5|NA|few
CASSLLGGGNQPQHF
TGCGCCAGCAGCTTGTTAGGGGGGGGCAATCAGCCCCAGCATTTT
>TRBV5-1|TRBJ1-1|NA|NA
CASSLKEDTEAFF
TGCGCCAGCAGCTTGAAGGAGGACACTGAAGCTTTCTTT
>TRBV15|TRBJ1-6|TRBD1|few
CATSPDRVSPLHF
TGTGCCACCAGCCCAGACAGGGTTTCACCCCTCCACTTT
>TRBV4-1|TRBJ2-6|TRBD1|NA
CASSKTGVELSGANVLTF
TGCGCCAGCAGCAAAACAGGGGTCGAACTTTCTGGGGCCAACGTCCTGACTTTC
>TRBV4-1|TRBJ2-7|NA|NA
CASSPGHLPYEQYF
TGCGCCAGCTCTCCGGGACACCTTCCCTACGAGCAGTACTTC
>TRBV6-5|TRBJ2-7|NA|NA
CATRRRQQGYYEQYF
TGTGCCACCCGAAGACGTCAACAGGGATACTACGAGCAGTACTTC
>TRBV6-1|TRBJ2-7|NA|NA
CASSEARDTYEQYF
TGTGCCAGCAGTGAAGCCCGAGACACCTACGAGCAGTACTTC
>TRBV29-1|TRBJ2-7|NA|NA
CSVNAPQGGYEQYF
TGCAGCGTGAACGCCCCGCAGGGTGGTTACGAGCAGTACTTC
>TRBV9|TRBJ1-1|NA|NA
CASSPFEVTEAFF
TGTGCCAGCAGCCCCTTCGAGGTAACTGAAGCTTTCTTT
>TRBV5-8|TRBJ2-7|NA|NA
CASSLDRDCSYEQYF
TGTGCCAGCAGCCTGGACCGGGACTGCTCCTACGAGCAGTACTTC